This TCR beta chain was identified in a study of technical replicates of blood from a handful of donors. The repertoire was sequenced with immunoSEQ multiplex PCR; TCRdb's copy has only in-frame clones and lacks some. The sample carries 84,000 or so clones, around 94% recorded once. Per germline, CDR1 SGDLS and CDR2 YYNGEE. The CDR3 contains 15 residues. After removal of 3 bases from V and 2 bases from J, the junction contained 1 base not matched to a gene. Input material: T cells isolated from PBMCs. This clonotype originated in a human donor in good health. V and J are TRBV9 and TRBJ2-1, with 11 bases fitting TRBD1. The CDR3 region has the DNA TGTGCCAGCAGCGCGGGACAGGGGGCCTACAATGAGCAGTTCTTC. Translation gives CASSAGQGAYNEQFF. The full variable domain, its missing parts supplied by reference TRBV9 and TRBJ2-1, is DSGVTQTPKHLITATGQRVTLRCSPRSGDLSVYWYQQSLDQGLQFLIQYYNGEERAKGNILERFSAQQFPDLHSELNLSSLELGDSALYFCASSAGQGAYNEQFFGPGTRLTVL.